The 27 T cell receptor beta chains given below trace back to one sample, sequenced in a study of blood T cell repertoires in COVID-19. Only in-frame clones appear in the TCRdb table, and some are missing; sequencing was by immunoSEQ multiplex PCR. The sample yields around 400,000 clones, 70% to 90% seen once. Sequences were obtained from peripheral blood. Source of these receptors: a woman aged 55-75 years with COVID-19, enrolled during active disease.

The J gene is TRBJ2-7, the V gene TRBV9, with a tentative D call TRBD1 (5 bases). Germline values: CDR1 SGDLS, CDR2 YYNGEE. Trimming stripped 0 bases from V and 6 bases from J, with 7 bases between. This CDR3 has 12 residues. The CDR3 DNA is TGTGCCAGCAGCGTAGGGGGCGGCGAGCAGTACTTC. It translates to CASSVGGGEQYF.

The chain combines TRBV24-1 with TRBJ2-1; TRBD1 might be the D (5 bases). CDR1 and CDR2 from the germline V gene are KGHDR and SFDVKD. V was pared by 2 bases and J by 8 bases, with 18 bases between. The length of the CDR3 is 16 residues. The CDR3: CATSDSPGLGPDEQFF. CDR3 in DNA: TGTGCCACCAGTGATTCACCAGGGCTCGGGCCGGATGAGCAGTTCTTC.

This chain connects TRBV7-2 to TRBJ2-7; D gene unclear. Deletions cut 1 base from V and 4 bases from J, with 11 bases between. Germline V gene data show CDR1 as SGHTA and CDR2 as FQGNSA. This CDR3 region has 14 residues. DNA of the CDR3: TGTGCCAGCAGCTTAGTGCTGACTTTGTACGAGCAGTACTTC. It translates to CASSLVLTLYEQYF.

This sequence joins TRBV9 and TRBJ1-1; 9 bases line up with TRBD1. Germline V gene sequence: CDR1 SGDLS, CDR2 YYNGEE. The CDR3 runs to 19 residues. The J segment lost 3 bases and the V segment lost 0 bases, leaving 15 bases of the junction unmatched. CDR3 coding DNA: TGTGCCAGCAGCGTAGGGGGACTAGGGACAGGGCCTCTGGACACTGAAGCTTTCTTT. This translates into CASSVGGLGTGPLDTEAFF.

The sample holds one count of this clone. The V call is TRBV6-1, the J call TRBJ2-5; D uncertain. The CDR3 is 13 amino acids. V was trimmed by 2 bases and J by 7 bases, leaving 11 bases between them. The germline CDR1 and CDR2 sequences are MNHNS and SASEGT. The DNA for the CDR3 is TGTGCCAGCAGTGAAATTCGAGCTGGGACCCAGTACTTC. Amino acid sequence: CASSEIRAGTQYF.

This chain connects TRBV25-1 to TRBJ1-1; 7 positions match TRBD1. CDR3 length: 15 residues. From germline, CDR1 is MGHDK and CDR2 SYGVNS. Unmatched junction bases numbered 18, after V lost 5 bases and J lost 12 bases. CDR3 protein: CASSPLTGRSSESFF. CDR3 DNA: TGTGCCAGCAGTCCACTGACAGGGCGATCTAGTGAGTCTTTCTTT. Full variable domain (outside the CDR3, taken from reference TRBV25-1 and TRBJ1-1): EADIYQTPRYLVIGTGKKITLECSQTMGHDKMYWYQQDPGMELHLIHYSYGVNSTEKGDLSSESTVSRIRTEHFPLTLESARPSHTSQYLCASSPLTGRSSESFFGQGTRLTVV.

The CDR3 is CASSRQGGGTEAFF. The CDR3 nucleotides are TGTGCCAGCAGCCGACAGGGGGGAGGCACTGAAGCTTTCTTT. V usage is TRBV2 and J usage is TRBJ1-1, with 9 bases lining up with TRBD1. V lost 6 bases and J lost 4; bases outside the gene matches: 6. Looked up from germline, CDR1 is SNHLY and CDR2 is FYNNEI. There are 14 residues in the CDR3.

The V call is TRBV2, the J call TRBJ2-7, with D tentatively TRBD2 (6 bases). The CDR3 extends over 12 amino acids. Germline V CDR1 and CDR2: SNHLY, FYNNEI. Deletions cut 8 bases from V and 4 bases from J, with 12 bases between. The CDR3 DNA reads as TGTGCCAGCGGCGGGAACGATTACGAGCAGTACTTC. It codes for CASGGNDYEQYF.

This chain joins TRBV19 and TRBJ1-3, with 7 bases identical to TRBD1. Trimming cost V 6 bases and J 0 bases; bases outside gene matches: 11. Germline CDR1 is LNHDA and CDR2 is SQIVND (reference sequence). The CDR3 contains 17 residues. In DNA form, the CDR3 reads TGTGCCAGTAGCCGACCGGGACAGCCAAACTCTGGAAACACCATATATTTT. It specifies CASSRPGQPNSGNTIYF.

The V gene is TRBV6-5, the J gene TRBJ1-2; 12 nucleotides match TRBD1. J gave up 6 bases and V 5 bases, and 7 bases lay outside the gene matches. The CDR3 length is 15 residues. Germline lookup yields CDR1 MNHEY and CDR2 SVGAGI. CDR3: CASSRVGQGADGYTF. As DNA, the CDR3 is TGTGCCAGCAGTAGGGTGGGACAGGGGGCTGATGGCTACACCTTC.

This chain links TRBV5-1 with TRBJ1-1, with 7 bases fitting TRBD1. V lost 5 bases to trimming and J lost 1 base; unmatched junction nucleotides: 8. The CDR3 runs to 15 residues. CDR1 is SGHRS, CDR2 YFSETQ, per germline. CDR3 sequence: CASRPGQIQNTEAFF. CDR3 DNA sequence: TGCGCCAGCAGACCGGGACAGATCCAGAACACTGAAGCTTTCTTT.

In its sample, this clone was seen once. This chain links TRBV2 with TRBJ2-2, with a tentative D call TRBD2 (6 bases). This CDR3 is 13 amino acids long. Looked up from germline, CDR1 is SNHLY and CDR2 is FYNNEI. Trimming pared 7 bases from V and 10 bases from J, leaving 16 bases between. The CDR3 sequence is CASTLGLSMELFF. The DNA for the CDR3 is TGTGCCAGCACCCTGGGACTCTCGATGGAGCTGTTTTTT.

V and J are TRBV2 and TRBJ2-2; maybe TRBD1 (6 bases). The CDR3 spans 12 residues. Per germline, CDR1 SNHLY and CDR2 FYNNEI. The V gene lost 11 bases and the J gene lost 3 bases, with 10 bases spanning the gap. CDR3 sequence reads: CAPKGDTGELFF. The CDR3 DNA reads TGTGCCCCTAAGGGGGACACCGGGGAGCTGTTTTTT. The complete variable domain, with remaining parts taken from reference TRBV2 and TRBJ2-2, reads EPEVTQTPSHQVTQMGQEVILRCVPISNHLYFYWYRQILGQKVEFLVSFYNNEISEKSEIFDDQFSVERPDGSNFTLKIRSTKLEDSAMYFCAPKGDTGELFFGEGSRLTVL.

This clone appeared a few times. The rearrangement joins TRBV29-1 to TRBJ2-5; 7 nucleotides match TRBD1. V was clipped by 3 bases and J by 7 bases; unmatched bases: 5. Looked up from germline, CDR1 is SQVTM and CDR2 is ANQGSEA. The CDR3 length is 12 residues. The CDR3 loop reads CSVDDRALTQYF. DNA for the CDR3: TGCAGCGTTGATGACAGGGCCTTGACCCAGTACTTC.

The chain uses TRBV6-1 and TRBJ2-3; tentatively, D is TRBD2 (5 bases). CDR3 length: 16 residues. CDR1 is MNHNS and CDR2 is SASEGT in the germline V gene. V lost 3 bases and J 2 bases, leaving 15 bases between the germline ends. In nucleotides, the CDR3 is TGTGCCAGCAGTGAGTTAAGGACTTCCCTCACAGATACGCAGTATTTT. This sequence encodes CASSELRTSLTDTQYF.

V and J are TRBV10-3 and TRBJ2-1, with a weak D call TRBD2 (5 bases). V was shortened by 3 bases and J by 5 bases, with 11 bases between the two germline ends. Germline loops: CDR1 ENHRY, CDR2 SYGVKD. This CDR3 region has 14 residues. CDR3 in DNA: TGTGCCATCAGTGACGAGGGCAGGAACAATGAGCAGTTCTTC. Protein: CAISDEGRNNEQFF.

The J gene is TRBJ2-3, the V gene TRBV5-1; 7 bases align to TRBD1. The CDR3 sequence is 16 residues long. Germline-derived CDR1 and CDR2 are SGHRS and YFSETQ. The junction had 9 bases not matched to a gene; V was cut back by 3 bases and J by 2 bases. Here the CDR3 DNA reads TGCGCCAGCAGCTCCTTAAAGACAGGGAACACAGATACGCAGTATTTT. It specifies CASSSLKTGNTDTQYF.

This clone was picked up one time. This rearrangement joins TRBV5-1 to TRBJ2-1; D is unclear. Between the trimmed V and J ends, which lost 4 bases and 0 bases, there was a span of 2 bases. The CDR3 sequence is 12 residues long. Looked up from germline, CDR1 is SGHRS and CDR2 is YFSETQ. For the CDR3, the DNA is TGCGCCAGCAGCCGCTCCTACAATGAGCAGTTCTTC. This sequence encodes CASSRSYNEQFF.

In this sample, this clone turned up a few times. This chain joins TRBV10-3 and TRBJ1-1, with 7 bases fitting TRBD1. In germline, CDR1 is ENHRY, CDR2 SYGVKD. V was pared by 10 bases and J by 1 base, with 6 bases of the junction left unmatched. CDR3 size: 13 residues. Here the CDR3 DNA reads TGTGCCAACAAAGGGGGCTGGAACACTGAAGCTTTCTTT. Its translation: CANKGGWNTEAFF.

This rearrangement joins TRBV7-6 to TRBJ2-7, with 7 positions matching TRBD1. Germline trimming cut 5 bases from V and 3 bases from J; bases unmatched to any gene: 10. The germline V gene has CDR1 SGHVS and CDR2 FNYEAQ. This CDR3 is 15 amino acids long. The CDR3 region has the DNA TGTGCCAGCAGCGGCCAGACAGGGAGTGGCTACGAGCAGTACTTC. Translated, it gives CASSGQTGSGYEQYF.

The V gene is TRBV5-1, the J gene TRBJ2-7; possible D gene TRBD2, 6 bases. V was clipped by 5 bases and J by 0 bases, with 18 bases between them. This CDR3 is 16 amino acids long. Germline CDR1 SGHRS, CDR2 YFSETQ. The CDR3 DNA sequence: TGCGCCAGCAGGCGCGCGGACTATCGGAGCTCCTACGAGCAGTACTTC. Residues: CASRRADYRSSYEQYF.

This clone was counted once. Other DNA variants within this sample encode the same CDR3. The genes are TRBV5-1 and TRBJ1-2, with D unclear. The germline CDR1 and CDR2 sequences are SGHRS and YFSETQ. Trimming took off 0 bases at V and 4 bases at J, with 7 bases between the two ends. The CDR3 is 13 residues long. CDR3 region: CASSLDSGYGYTF. As DNA, the CDR3 is TGCGCCAGCAGCTTGGATTCGGGCTATGGCTACACCTTC.

This clone was seen only once. J is TRBJ1-1 and V is TRBV15, with TRBD1 matching 7 bases. Germline V lookup: CDR1 LNHNV, CDR2 YYDKDF (reference sequence). The CDR3 totals 15 residues. V shed 0 bases, J shed 4 bases, and the junction held 5 bases outside the gene matches. The CDR3 coding sequence is TGTGCCACCAGCAGAGATAGGGGGCGGGGCACTGAAGCTTTCTTT. Protein: CATSRDRGRGTEAFF. The entire variable domain, with the rest obtained from reference TRBV15 and TRBJ1-1, is as follows: DAMVIQNPRYQVTQFGKPVTLSCSQTLNHNVMYWYQQKSSQAPKLLFHYYDKDFNNEADTPDNFQSRRPNTSFCFLDIRSPGLGDTAMYLCATSRDRGRGTEAFFGQGTRLTVV.

The chain employs TRBV14 and TRBJ2-7; D remains unclear. From germline, CDR1 is SGHDN and CDR2 FVKESK. V gave up 4 bases and J gave up 3 bases, with 7 bases separating them. This CDR3 is built from 12 residues. CDR3 amino acids: CASSPNHYEQYF. CDR3 sequence (DNA): TGTGCCAGCAGCCCCAATCACTACGAGCAGTACTTC.

The rearrangement uses TRBV23-1 and TRBJ1-1, with a possible D match to TRBD1 (6 bases). TRBV23-1 qualifies as an ORF whose function is uncertain. V dropped 3 bases and J dropped 0 bases, with 20 bases sitting between them. CDR3 length: 18 amino acids. In nucleotides, the CDR3 is TGCGCCAGCAGTCAGTTTGTGACAGGCTCCTCAATGAACACTGAAGCTTTCTTT. This translates into CASSQFVTGSSMNTEAFF.

The chain joins TRBV6-5 to TRBJ1-5; possible D gene TRBD1, 5 bases. Trimming removed 8 bases at V and 0 bases at J, with 11 bases between. This CDR3 region has 14 residues. CDR1 and CDR2 (germline): MNHEY, SVGAGI. In nucleotides, the CDR3 is TGTGCCAGCGAAAGACAGCCTAGCAATCAGCCCCAGCATTTT. This gives the protein CASERQPSNQPQHF.

The rearrangement uses TRBV5-4 and TRBJ2-1, with TRBD1 matching 8 bases. With 3 bases clipped from V and 3 bases from J, the junction kept 5 bases outside the gene matches. Germline V gene sequence: CDR1 SGHNT, CDR2 YYREEE (reference sequence). The CDR3 spans 15 residues. CDR3 nucleotides: TGTGCCAGCAGCTACCCGGGACAGGACTACAATGAGCAGTTCTTC. This encodes CASSYPGQDYNEQFF.